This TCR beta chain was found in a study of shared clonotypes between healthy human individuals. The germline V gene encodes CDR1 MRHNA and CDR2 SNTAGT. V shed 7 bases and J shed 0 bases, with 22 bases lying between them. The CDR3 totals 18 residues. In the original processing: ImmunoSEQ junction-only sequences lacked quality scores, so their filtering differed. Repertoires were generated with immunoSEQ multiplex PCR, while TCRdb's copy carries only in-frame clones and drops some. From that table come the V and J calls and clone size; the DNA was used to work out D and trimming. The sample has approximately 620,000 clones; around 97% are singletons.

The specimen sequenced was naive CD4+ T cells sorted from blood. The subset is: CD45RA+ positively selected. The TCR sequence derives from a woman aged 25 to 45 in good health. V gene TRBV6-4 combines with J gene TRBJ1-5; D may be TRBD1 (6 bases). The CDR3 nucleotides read TGTGCCAGCATGGTGACAGGCCCCTTACAATATAGCAATCAGCCCCAGCATTTT. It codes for CASMVTGPLQYSNQPQHF.